The 27 T cell receptor beta chains below all came from one sample that was sequenced in a study of early T cells in non-severe SARS-CoV-2 infection. TCRdb reprocessed the 5' RACE reads with MiXCR, giving one entry per CDR3 protein. Here the sample spans about 110,000 distinct CDR3 sequences, around 13% being singletons. Sequenced material: whole blood, taken at baseline. These receptors all come from an adult who was a healthcare worker with PCR-confirmed SARS-CoV-2 infection or an uninfected control (not recorded which).

The rearrangement uses TRBV30 and TRBJ2-7; 8 nucleotides agree with TRBD1. CDR1 and CDR2 from the germline V gene are GTSNPN and SVGIG (reference sequence). The CDR3 has 12 amino acids. The trim removed 8 bases at V and 4 bases at J, leaving 7 bases unmatched. As DNA, the CDR3 is TGTGCCCTCCGGACAGGGATGTACGAGCAGTACTTC. Translated: CALRTGMYEQYF.

This clonotype has only a few counts. V and J are TRBV11-2 and TRBJ2-3; 13 nucleotides match TRBD2. The CDR3 is made up of 16 amino acids. J gave up 8 bases and V 1 base, and 6 bases lay outside the gene matches. Germline assignment: CDR1 SGHAT and CDR2 FQNNGV. This CDR3 reads CASSLVLAGGPSTQYF. Here the CDR3 DNA reads TGTGCCAGCAGCTTAGTACTAGCGGGGGGGCCAAGTACGCAGTATTTT.

This clonotype was detected a few times. This chain uses TRBV5-1 with TRBJ1-1; D call uncertain. V lost 4 bases, J lost 0 bases, and 13 bases lay in between. The germline gives CDR1 SGHRS, CDR2 YFSETQ. The CDR3 has 15 amino acids. CDR3 nucleotides: TGCGCCAGCAGCCCTGCGGGCAGGATGAACACTGAAGCTTTCTTT. This encodes CASSPAGRMNTEAFF.

The genes are TRBV24-1 and TRBJ2-1, with D perhaps being TRBD1 or TRBD2 (6 bases each). The V gene's germline CDR1 is KGHDR and CDR2 SFDVKD. This CDR3 is built from 13 residues. V shed 7 bases and J shed 8 bases, with 14 bases lying between them. The CDR3 is CATRSSGAHEQFF. The CDR3 region has the DNA TGTGCCACCAGGAGTTCGGGGGCCCATGAGCAGTTCTTC.

The rearrangement uses TRBV20-1 and TRBJ2-1; D remains unclear. This CDR3 spans 13 amino acids. Trimming removed 0 bases at V and 9 bases at J, with 12 bases between. The germline gives CDR1 DFQATT, CDR2 SNEGSKA (reference sequence). The CDR3 DNA reads TGCAGTGCTAGAGATCTTACGCATGCTGAGCAGTTCTTC. The encoded protein is CSARDLTHAEQFF.

This clonotype has a handful of counts. The chain uses TRBV2 and TRBJ2-2; 8 bases align to TRBD1. V was clipped by 6 bases and J by 7 bases; unmatched bases: 10. The germline CDR1 and CDR2 sequences are SNHLY and FYNNEI. CDR3 length: 15 residues. CDR3 nucleotides: TGTGCCAGCAGATCCGGACAGGGCTTGGACGGGGAGCTGTTTTTT. Its protein product is CASRSGQGLDGELFF.

The chain employs TRBV6-6 and TRBJ2-7, with 10 bases aligning to TRBD2. The CDR3 is 17 residues long. V was clipped by 4 bases and J by 3 bases; unmatched bases: 12. The germline gives CDR1 MNHNY, CDR2 SVGAGI (reference sequence). The CDR3 DNA follows: TGTGCCAGCAGTTTAAGCGGGGGGGCCTCCTCCTACTACGAGCAGTACTTC. As protein: CASSLSGGASSYYEQYF.

The chain is built from TRBV13 and TRBJ1-5; D is unresolved. V was pared by 5 bases and J by 7 bases, with 12 bases between. The CDR3 has 13 amino acids. Germline-derived CDR1 and CDR2 are PRHDT and FYEKMQ (reference sequence). DNA of the CDR3: TGTGCCAGCAGCAAAAAGGGAGGACAGCCCCAGCATTTT. This codes for CASSKKGGQPQHF.

CDR3 nucleotide sequence: TGTGCCAGTAGCGGGAAGGACACCGGGGAGCTGTTTTTT. Translating it yields CASSGKDTGELFF. The chain couples TRBV11-3 to TRBJ2-2; 8 nucleotides align to TRBD2. Germline CDR1 and CDR2: SGHNT and YENEEA. V was clipped by 9 bases and J by 3 bases; unmatched bases: 3. CDR3 length: 13 amino acids. The variable domain in full, with the rest retrieved from reference TRBV11-3 and TRBJ2-2, is EAGVVQSPRYKIIEKKQPVAFWCNPISGHNTLYWYLQNLGQGPELLIRYENEEAVDDSQLPKDRFSAERLKGVDSTLKIQPAELGDSAVYLCASSGKDTGELFFGEGSRLTVL.

This clonotype was recorded a few times. CDR3 in DNA: TGTGCCAGCAGTGAATATAATGGGGGGGCCCAGCCCCAGCATTTT. This encodes CASSEYNGGAQPQHF. The chain couples TRBV2 to TRBJ1-5; D possibly corresponds to TRBD1 (6 bases). The germline gives CDR1 SNHLY, CDR2 FYNNEI. Trimming removed 2 bases from V and 7 bases from J, with 15 bases in between. The CDR3 sequence is 15 residues long.

This clonotype was seen a handful of times. This rearrangement joins TRBV10-3 to TRBJ2-7; 9 bases match TRBD1. The length of the CDR3 is 14 residues. The V segment lost 11 bases and the J segment 4 bases; nucleotides outside the gene matches: 12. Germline CDR1 reads ENHRY; CDR2 reads SYGVKD. The CDR3 coding sequence is TGTGCCTCATCCCCGGGACAGGGTTGGTACGAGCAGTACTTC. Its protein is CASSPGQGWYEQYF.

In this sample, this clonotype turned up many times. The rearrangement links TRBV7-9 to TRBJ1-1; TRBD1 is a possible D gene (5 bases). V was shortened by 5 bases and J by 3 bases, with 13 bases between the two germline ends. The CDR3 is 14 amino acids. CDR1 and CDR2 from the germline V gene are SEHNR and FQNEAQ (reference sequence). The CDR3 DNA sequence: TGTGCCAGCAGCCTCCAACGGGGACACACTGAAGCTTTCTTT. It translates to CASSLQRGHTEAFF.

This chain links TRBV5-1 with TRBJ1-1, with D unclear. From germline, CDR1 is SGHRS and CDR2 YFSETQ. Trimming took off 2 bases at V and 0 bases at J, with 11 bases between the two ends. This CDR3 spans 15 amino acids. The CDR3 here is CASSFGSQLNTEAFF. For the CDR3, the DNA is TGCGCCAGCAGCTTCGGCAGCCAATTGAACACTGAAGCTTTCTTT.

The sample holds a few counts of this clonotype. This rearrangement joins TRBV28 to TRBJ2-1; no clear D gene. Per the germline V gene, CDR1 is MDHEN and CDR2 is SYDVKM. The CDR3 contains 15 residues. Trimming cost V 3 bases and J 0 bases, with 9 bases left between them. The CDR3: CASSFSLSSYNEQFF. The CDR3 DNA reads as TGTGCCAGCAGTTTTAGCCTAAGCTCCTACAATGAGCAGTTCTTC.

This clonotype came up a few times. The rearrangement uses TRBV3-1 and TRBJ1-1, with D unresolved. CDR3 length equals 14 residues. Looked up from germline, CDR1 is LGHDT and CDR2 is YNNKEL (reference sequence). Trimming stripped 4 bases from V and 0 bases from J, with 9 bases between. The CDR3 here is CASSRLAVNTEAFF. The CDR3 region has the DNA TGTGCCAGCAGCCGCTTGGCCGTGAACACTGAAGCTTTCTTT.

This clonotype was observed a handful of times. V and J are TRBV21-1 and TRBJ2-2. TRBV21-1 is given as a pseudogene. The CDR3 spans 15 residues. In nucleotides, the CDR3 is TGTGCCAGCCTCCTTGTTGGGGCGATCCCCGGGGAGCTGTTTTTT. Translation: CASLLVGAIPGELFF.

CDR3 sequence reads: CASNNQPQHF. The CDR3 nucleotides are TGTGCCAGCAACAATCAGCCCCAGCATTTT. The chain is built from TRBV9 and TRBJ1-5; no clear D gene. The CDR3 is 10 residues long. V lost 6 bases and J lost 3, with 1 base in between. In germline, CDR1 is SGDLS, CDR2 YYNGEE. The full variable domain, rest sourced from reference TRBV9 and TRBJ1-5, is DSGVTQTPKHLITATGQRVTLRCSPRSGDLSVYWYQQSLDQGLQFLIQYYNGEERAKGNILERFSAQQFPDLHSELNLSSLELGDSALYFCASNNQPQHFGDGTRLSIL.

This clonotype was picked up a small number of times. V and J are TRBV21-1 and TRBJ2-7; the table's D call TRBD1 went unverified against the DNA. TRBV21-1 is listed as a pseudogene. The length of the CDR3 is 15 residues. As DNA, the CDR3 is TGTGCCAGCAGACCCTTTTGCGGGACGGACTACGAGCAGTACTTC. Its translation: CASRPFCGTDYEQYF.

The rearrangement links TRBV18 to TRBJ2-3; possibly TRBD2 for D (6 bases). This CDR3 comprises 14 residues. V lost 5 bases, J lost 2 bases, and 11 bases lay in between. In germline, CDR1 is KGHSH, CDR2 LQKENI. The CDR3 protein is CASSSGLDTDTQYF. As DNA, the CDR3 is TGTGCCAGCTCATCGGGACTTGACACAGATACGCAGTATTTT.

This clonotype came up many times. J is TRBJ2-7 and V is TRBV5-5, with D unclear. The V end was cut by 0 bases, the J end by 0 bases, with 10 bases between. The length of the CDR3 is 15 residues. Germline assignment: CDR1 SGHKS and CDR2 YYEKEE (reference sequence). The DNA for the CDR3 is TGTGCCAGCAGCTTGGGCCAGCAGCCCTCCTACGAGCAGTACTTC. As protein: CASSLGQQPSYEQYF. The whole variable domain, filled in from reference TRBV5-5 and TRBJ2-7, reads DAGVTQSPTHLIKTRGQQVTLRCSPISGHKSVSWYQQVLGQGPQFIFQYYEKEERGRGNFPDRFSARQFPNYSSELNVNALLLGDSALYLCASSLGQQPSYEQYFGPGTRLTVT.

In its sample, this clonotype was seen a few times. The CDR3 DNA is TGTGCCAGCAGTTTTAACAGGGGGCGAAATTCACCCCTCCACTTT. Protein: CASSFNRGRNSPLHF. The chain employs TRBV28 and TRBJ1-6, with TRBD1 identical over 9 bases. The V gene's germline CDR1 is MDHEN and CDR2 SYDVKM. V dropped 3 bases and J dropped 7; count of bases not matched to a gene: 4. CDR3 length equals 15 residues.

The chain uses TRBV5-1 and TRBJ1-6, with D tentatively TRBD1 (5 bases). CDR1 is SGHRS, CDR2 YFSETQ, per germline. The length of the CDR3 is 17 residues. V gave up 0 bases and J gave up 14 bases, with 24 bases separating them. CDR3 DNA sequence: TGCGCCAGCAGCTTGGCGGGGGGAGTACGGCTTCGAGTGACCCTCCACTTT. It translates to CASSLAGGVRLRVTLHF.

This clonotype has a handful of counts. This rearrangement joins TRBV5-1 to TRBJ2-5; D remains unclear. The V end lost 0 bases, the J end lost 3 bases, and 9 bases lay between the germline ends. The CDR3 is made up of 14 amino acids. CDR1 is SGHRS, CDR2 YFSETQ, per germline. The CDR3 reads CASSLVGSEETQYF. CDR3 bases: TGCGCCAGCAGCTTGGTCGGCAGTGAAGAGACCCAGTACTTC. Complete variable domain (other parts from reference TRBV5-1 and TRBJ2-5): KAGVTQTPRYLIKTRGQQVTLSCSPISGHRSVSWYQQTPGQGLQFLFEYFSETQRNKGNFPGRFSGRQFSNSRSEMNVSTLELGDSALYLCASSLVGSEETQYFGPGTRLLVL.

This clonotype occurred a few times. The rearrangement links TRBV2 to TRBJ2-7; 11 nucleotides align to TRBD1. The CDR3 totals 15 residues. The germline gives CDR1 SNHLY, CDR2 FYNNEI. V dropped 8 bases and J dropped 1; count of bases not matched to a gene: 7. The CDR3 DNA sequence: TGTGCCAGCCGAGTGGGACAGGGGGGATCCTACGAGCAGTACTTC. Translation gives CASRVGQGGSYEQYF.

This clonotype came up a few times. The chain is built from TRBV7-9 and TRBJ1-1; D may be TRBD1 (5 bases). CDR1 is SEHNR and CDR2 is FQNEAQ in the germline V gene (reference sequence). The germline V and J ends were trimmed by 4 bases and 10 bases, with 10 bases remaining between them. This CDR3 spans 11 amino acids. The DNA for the CDR3 is TGTGCCAGCAGCTCCAGGGAGGGAGCTTTCTTT. Its translation: CASSSREGAFF.

This clonotype was seen a few times. This sequence joins TRBV7-9 and TRBJ2-1, with 10 bases that match TRBD2. This CDR3 contains 15 residues. Looked up from germline, CDR1 is SEHNR and CDR2 is FQNEAQ (reference sequence). V trimming: 4 bases; J trimming: 10 bases; junction bases outside the gene matches: 10. Here the CDR3 DNA reads TGTGCCAGCAGCTCACTAGCGGGAAGCTTTTGGGAGCAGTTCTTC. Its protein is CASSSLAGSFWEQFF.

This clonotype was counted at least ten times. V gene TRBV7-9 combines with J gene TRBJ1-1; the D gene is possibly TRBD1 (5 bases). V was shortened by 5 bases and J by 3 bases, with 10 bases between the two germline ends. Looked up from germline, CDR1 is SEHNR and CDR2 is FQNEAQ (reference sequence). The CDR3 length is 13 residues. This chain's CDR3 is CASSRRVDTEAFF. In DNA form, the CDR3 reads TGTGCCAGCAGCCGCAGGGTTGACACTGAAGCTTTCTTT. The full variable domain, completed using reference TRBV7-9 and TRBJ1-1, is DTGVSQNPRHKITKRGQNVTFRCDPISEHNRLYWYRQTLGQGPEFLTYFQNEAQLEKSRLLSDRFSAERPKGSFSTLEIQRTEQGDSAMYLCASSRRVDTEAFFGQGTRLTVV.